This entry lists 5 T cell receptor beta chains sequenced from one sample in a study of cytomegalovirus exposure and HLA in healthy donors. Both 60 Vbeta primers and 13 Jbeta primers went into the PCR. Profiling relied on immunoSEQ multiplex PCR, and the TCRdb table lists in-frame clones only, not all of them. The table has 150,000 to 200,000 clones, around 79% seen once; the top ten hold roughly 1.5%. The sample taken for sequencing was PBMCs. The receptors here all came from a woman aged 50 to 60 in good health and CMV-seronegative.

This clone came up a few times. The chain couples TRBV6-1 to TRBJ1-6; D is uncertain. Germline loops: CDR1 MNHNS, CDR2 SASEGT. V was shortened by 3 bases and J by 9 bases, with 6 bases between the two germline ends. The CDR3 is 12 residues long. CDR3 sequence: CASSDTISPLHF. The CDR3, as DNA: TGTGCCAGCAGTGATACTATTTCACCCCTCCACTTT.

V usage is TRBV7-2 and J usage is TRBJ1-5, with unresolved D. V was shortened by 1 base and J by 4 bases, with 11 bases between the two germline ends. The CDR3 is 15 amino acids. Germline values: CDR1 SGHTA, CDR2 FQGNSA. The CDR3 loop is CASSLVGGGNQPQHF. The CDR3, as DNA: TGTGCCAGCAGCTTAGTAGGCGGTGGGAATCAGCCCCAGCATTTT.

The chain combines TRBV5-6 with TRBJ2-4; 8 positions match TRBD2. CDR1 SGHDT and CDR2 YYEEEE come from the germline V gene. This CDR3 is 14 amino acids long. The V gene end was trimmed by 4 bases and the J gene end by 8 bases; junction bases not matched to a gene: 8. The CDR3 nucleotides are TGTGCCAGCAGCCCCGGGGGGGGGCGAGACATTCAGTACTTC. Translated: CASSPGGGRDIQYF.

The V gene is TRBV6-6, the J gene TRBJ1-5; D gene unclear. CDR3 length equals 11 residues. Germline CDR1 MNHNY, CDR2 SVGAGI (reference sequence). The V gene lost 6 bases and the J gene lost 4 bases, with 4 bases spanning the gap. The CDR3 DNA reads TGTGCCAGCAGATTAAATCAGCCCCAGCATTTT. Its translation is CASRLNQPQHF.

This clone was recorded a few times. The chain is built from TRBV6-5 and TRBJ1-3, with 7 bases matching TRBD1. Germline CDR1 reads MNHEY; CDR2 reads SVGAGI. V shed 8 bases, J shed 2 bases, and the junction held 3 bases outside the gene matches. The CDR3 is 13 residues long. The CDR3 sequence is CASSRGAGNTIYF. Here the CDR3 DNA reads TGTGCCAGCTCCAGGGGGGCTGGAAACACCATATATTTT.